A single sample is the source of the 24 T cell receptor beta chains below, sequenced in a study of T cells in Graves' hyperthyroidism and ophthalmopathy. It was RNA transcripts that yielded the amplified TCR beta CDR3 regions. Initially, a first-round RT-PCR of the TCR CDR3 employed the HTBI primer set. One entry per CDR3 protein, called by TCRdb with MiXCR from the multiplex PCR reads. The repertoire holds around 520,000 distinct CDR3 sequences, about an eighth seen once, with less than 20% in the top ten. The sequenced sample consisted of blood. The receptors were sampled from a young woman with Graves' hyperthyroidism.

This clonotype has ten or more counts. This rearrangement joins TRBV19 to TRBJ1-1, with 7 bases aligning to TRBD1. In germline, CDR1 is LNHDA, CDR2 SQIVND (reference sequence). The V gene end was trimmed by 3 bases and the J gene end by 2 bases; junction bases not matched to a gene: 3. The CDR3 is 14 amino acids. Here the CDR3 reads CASSMTGRNTEAFF. The DNA for the CDR3 is TGTGCCAGTAGTATGACAGGGCGTAACACTGAAGCTTTCTTT.

This clonotype is termed medium-sized. V usage is TRBV7-9 and J usage is TRBJ2-7; 9 nucleotides line up with TRBD2. CDR1 is SEHNR and CDR2 is FQNEAQ in the germline V gene (reference sequence). V shed 6 bases, J shed 4 bases, and the junction held 10 bases outside the gene matches. The length of the CDR3 is 15 residues. The CDR3 loop is CASSSASGRFYEQYF. Written as DNA, the CDR3 is TGTGCCAGCAGTTCAGCAAGCGGGAGGTTTTACGAGCAGTACTTC.

J is TRBJ2-7 and V is TRBV20-1, with TRBD1 identical over 8 bases. The CDR3 runs to 15 residues. The germline V gene encodes CDR1 DFQATT and CDR2 SNEGSKA (reference sequence). The V gene end was trimmed by 6 bases and the J gene end by 2 bases; junction bases not matched to a gene: 12. This chain's CDR3 is CSATRVGQVAYEQYF. As DNA, the CDR3 is TGCAGTGCAACCCGTGTGGGACAGGTTGCCTACGAGCAGTACTTC.

This chain joins TRBV2 and TRBJ1-1, with D tentatively TRBD1 (6 bases). This CDR3 comprises 14 residues. Trimming left V 2 bases short and J 4 bases short, with 11 bases between. Per the germline V gene, CDR1 is SNHLY and CDR2 is FYNNEI. The CDR3 DNA sequence: TGTGCCAGCAGTGAACAGGGGCTCGGCACTGAAGCTTTCTTT. It specifies CASSEQGLGTEAFF.

This clonotype came up a few times. The chain carries TRBV18 and TRBJ1-2; unclear D gene. Germline V CDR1 and CDR2: KGHSH, LQKENI. This CDR3 has 14 amino acids. Deletions cut 1 base from V and 8 bases from J, with 14 bases between. The CDR3 coding sequence is TGTGCCAGCTCACCACGAGAGGTGCCGAGGGGCTACACCTTC. Encoded protein: CASSPREVPRGYTF.

This clonotype was counted between two and nine times. The genes are TRBV29-1 and TRBJ1-2, with TRBD1 matching over 8 bases. This CDR3 comprises 13 residues. Germline V gene sequence: CDR1 SQVTM, CDR2 ANQGSEA. V was pared by 7 bases and J by 5 bases, with 9 bases of the junction left unmatched. CDR3 bases: TGCAGCGCCGGACAGGGAGGAGCGTATGGCTACACCTTC. This sequence encodes CSAGQGGAYGYTF.

This clonotype was found once. The chain combines TRBV20-1 with TRBJ2-5, with 8 bases identical to TRBD1. The length of the CDR3 is 12 residues. Trimming cost V 6 bases and J 5 bases; bases outside gene matches: 5. Germline V gene data show CDR1 as DFQATT and CDR2 as SNEGSKA (reference sequence). The CDR3 is CSAGDRGETQYF. In nucleotides, the CDR3 is TGCAGTGCCGGAGACAGGGGCGAGACCCAGTACTTC.

This clonotype was detected only a few times. The chain is built from TRBV18 and TRBJ1-3, with 7 bases that match TRBD1. The V gene's germline CDR1 is KGHSH and CDR2 LQKENI. The CDR3 has 15 residues. Trimming cost V 3 bases and J 4 bases; bases outside gene matches: 6. DNA of the CDR3: TGTGCCAGCTCACCCTCGGACAGGAAAGGAAACACCATATATTTT. This codes for CASSPSDRKGNTIYF. Together with reference TRBV18 and TRBJ1-3, the CDR3 gives the full variable domain: NAGVMQNPRHLVRRRGQEARLRCSPMKGHSHVYWYRQLPEEGLKFMVYLQKENIIDESGMPKERFSAEFPKEGPSILRIQQVVRGDSAAYFCASSPSDRKGNTIYFGEGSWLTVV.

This clonotype was seen ten or more times. The chain is built from TRBV14 and TRBJ1-1, with a possible D match to TRBD1 (6 bases). Germline V CDR1 and CDR2: SGHDN, FVKESK. V shed 4 bases and J shed 4 bases, with 19 bases lying between them. The CDR3 consists of 16 residues. The CDR3 DNA is TGTGCCAGCAGCCCACAGGGTCCGAGGTACGGCACTGAAGCTTTCTTT. Residues: CASSPQGPRYGTEAFF.

The V gene is TRBV6-2 or TRBV6-3, the J gene TRBJ2-1, with a tentative D call TRBD1 (5 bases). Germline V gives CDR1 MNHEY, CDR2 SVGEGT. V lost 5 bases and J 4 bases, leaving 27 bases between the germline ends. This CDR3 has 19 residues. The CDR3 nucleotides are TGTGCCAGCAGTCTCTCCCCACTTTCGAGAAAACAGGATTACAATGAGCAGTTCTTC. Translating it yields CASSLSPLSRKQDYNEQFF.

There are many counts of this clonotype. The rearrangement uses TRBV2 and TRBJ1-1; D unclear. Germline V gives CDR1 SNHLY, CDR2 FYNNEI. V lost 3 bases, J lost 1 base, and 3 bases lay in between. This CDR3 is 12 amino acids long. CDR3 residues: CASSDENTEAFF. CDR3 nucleotide sequence: TGTGCCAGCAGTGACGAGAACACTGAAGCTTTCTTT. The full variable domain, in which reference TRBV2 and TRBJ1-1 provide the parts outside the CDR3, is EPEVTQTPSHQVTQMGQEVILRCVPISNHLYFYWYRQILGQKVEFLVSFYNNEISEKSEIFDDQFSVERPDGSNFTLKIRSTKLEDSAMYFCASSDENTEAFFGQGTRLTVV.

At least ten counts were recorded for this clonotype. The V and J genes are TRBV5-1 and TRBJ1-1; D gene uncertain. The germline V gene has CDR1 SGHRS and CDR2 YFSETQ. V lost 5 bases and J lost 1, with 6 bases in between. The CDR3 is 12 amino acids. The CDR3 protein is CASSLSNTEAFF. DNA of the CDR3: TGCGCCAGCAGTCTCTCGAACACTGAAGCTTTCTTT.

The rearrangement links TRBV19 to TRBJ1-5, with D tentatively TRBD1 (5 bases). This CDR3 is built from 16 residues. The V gene's germline CDR1 is LNHDA and CDR2 SQIVND (reference sequence). V lost 7 bases, J lost 2 bases, and 18 bases lay in between. The CDR3 sequence: CASMGGAGPGNQPQHF. The CDR3, as DNA: TGTGCCAGTATGGGTGGTGCGGGGCCTGGCAATCAGCCCCAGCATTTT.

Only a few counts were recorded for this clonotype. The chain recombines TRBV7-9 with TRBJ2-1; no clear D. The CDR3 length is 14 residues. The V end lost 5 bases, the J end lost 5 bases, and 13 bases lay between the germline ends. Germline V gene data show CDR1 as SEHNR and CDR2 as FQNEAQ (reference sequence). CDR3 amino acids: CASSATTVNNEQFF. Here the CDR3 DNA reads TGTGCCAGCAGCGCAACGACTGTTAACAATGAGCAGTTCTTC.

This clonotype was seen a few times. The V and J genes are TRBV15 and TRBJ1-4; D not certain. The V end lost 0 bases, the J end lost 6 bases, and 8 bases lay between the germline ends. The length of the CDR3 is 14 residues. CDR1 and CDR2 from the germline V gene are LNHNV and YYDKDF (reference sequence). The CDR3 spells CATSRDTGDEKLFF. The DNA for the CDR3 is TGTGCCACCAGCAGAGATACCGGGGATGAAAAACTGTTTTTT.

The J gene is TRBJ2-6, the V gene TRBV24-1; 8 nucleotides line up with TRBD1. The length of the CDR3 is 16 residues. Germline V gene lookup returns CDR1 KGHDR and CDR2 SFDVKD. The trim removed 5 bases at V and 4 bases at J, leaving 6 bases unmatched. The CDR3, as DNA: TGTGCCACCAGTGGGCAGGGGGCGCTCGGGGCCAACGTCCTGACTTTC. Translation: CATSGQGALGANVLTF.

V gene TRBV30 combines with J gene TRBJ1-5, with D unresolved. The CDR3 length is 13 residues. The germline CDR1 and CDR2 sequences are GTSNPN and SVGIG (reference sequence). The V end was cut by 4 bases, the J end by 2 bases, with 9 bases between. CDR3 residues: CAWNQDGNQPQHF. For the CDR3, the DNA is TGTGCCTGGAACCAGGACGGCAATCAGCCCCAGCATTTT.

The CDR3 loop reads CASSFYGSGNEQFF. For the CDR3, the DNA is TGTGCCAGCAGCTTTTACGGGAGCGGCAATGAGCAGTTCTTC. The genes are TRBV7-9 and TRBJ2-1, with D possibly being TRBD2 (6 bases). Per germline, CDR1 SEHNR and CDR2 FQNEAQ (reference sequence). This CDR3 has 14 amino acids. Trimming removed 3 bases at V and 6 bases at J, with 12 bases between.

This clonotype was recorded many times. The chain uses TRBV24-1 and TRBJ2-3; no reliable D call. Per the germline V gene, CDR1 is KGHDR and CDR2 is SFDVKD. V lost 6 bases and J lost 2, with 14 bases in between. This CDR3 has 15 amino acids. In DNA, the CDR3 is TGTGCCACCAGTAGGGAAGCCCCGTCCACAGATACGCAGTATTTT. Protein sequence: CATSREAPSTDTQYF.

As concerns this clonotype: This could be a read error, since a much larger clone is one nucleotide away. The chain couples TRBV19 to TRBJ2-1; D possibly corresponds to TRBD1 (6 bases). CDR1 and CDR2 (germline): LNHDA, SQIVND (reference sequence). This CDR3 has 14 amino acids. CDR3 region: CASSIGTGIDEQLF. The CDR3, as DNA: TGTGCCAGTAGTATTGGAACAGGGATAGATGAGCAGCTCTTC.

This clonotype was seen many times. V usage is TRBV5-6 and J usage is TRBJ1-1; weak D call: TRBD1 (6 bases). The V end was cut by 4 bases, the J end by 3 bases, with 13 bases between. Germline lookup yields CDR1 SGHDT and CDR2 YYEEEE. The CDR3 sequence is 14 residues long. The DNA for the CDR3 is TGTGCCAGCAGCCCCAGGGGAATGGACACTGAAGCTTTCTTT. Amino acid sequence: CASSPRGMDTEAFF.

This clonotype occurred a few times. The rearrangement joins TRBV5-1 to TRBJ2-3; 8 bases match TRBD2. Germline CDR1 is SGHRS and CDR2 is YFSETQ. The CDR3 is 16 amino acids. After removal of 0 bases from V and 1 base from J, the junction contained 4 bases not matched to a gene. The CDR3 DNA is TGCGCCAGCAGCTTGGGGACTAGCTCAGGCACAGATACGCAGTATTTT. Its protein is CASSLGTSSGTDTQYF.

The table lists this clonotype with a few counts. The CDR3, as DNA: TGTGCCAGCAGCTTTTTTACCGGGCTGAGGTACAATGAGCAGTTCTTC. Translation: CASSFFTGLRYNEQFF. This chain joins TRBV12-3 or TRBV12-4 and TRBJ2-1; no definite D call. With 6 bases removed from V and 4 bases from J, the gap between germline ends came to 19 bases. CDR3 size: 16 residues.

This clonotype occurred many times. The genes are TRBV5-1 and TRBJ2-7; 7 bases agree with TRBD1. The CDR3 is 15 residues long. The V gene end was trimmed by 2 bases and the J gene end by 5 bases; junction bases not matched to a gene: 10. The germline gives CDR1 SGHRS, CDR2 YFSETQ. The CDR3 protein is CASSFTRQGRDEQYF. The CDR3 nucleotides are TGCGCCAGCAGCTTCACTCGACAGGGCCGGGACGAGCAGTACTTC.